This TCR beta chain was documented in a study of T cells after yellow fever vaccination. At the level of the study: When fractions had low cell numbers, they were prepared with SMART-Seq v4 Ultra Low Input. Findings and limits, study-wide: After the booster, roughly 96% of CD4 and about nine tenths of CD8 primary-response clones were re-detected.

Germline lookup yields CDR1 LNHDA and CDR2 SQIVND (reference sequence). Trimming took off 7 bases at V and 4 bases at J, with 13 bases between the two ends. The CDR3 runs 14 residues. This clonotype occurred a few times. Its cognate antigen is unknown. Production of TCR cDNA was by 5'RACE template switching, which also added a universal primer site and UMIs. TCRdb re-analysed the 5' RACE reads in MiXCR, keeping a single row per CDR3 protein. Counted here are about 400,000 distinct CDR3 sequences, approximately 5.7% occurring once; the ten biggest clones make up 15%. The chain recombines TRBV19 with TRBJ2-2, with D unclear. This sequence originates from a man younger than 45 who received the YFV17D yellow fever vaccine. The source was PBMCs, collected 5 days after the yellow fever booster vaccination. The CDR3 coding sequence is TGTGCCAGTAAGGGCTCAGCGACCACCGGGGAGCTGTTTTTT. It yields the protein CASKGSATTGELFF.